A single sample gave rise to the 10 T cell receptor beta chains below, sequenced in a study of T cell responses to AZD1222 COVID-19 vaccine. Produced via immunoSEQ multiplex PCR; TCRdb's table is partial and in-frame only. The sample carries over 150,000 clones, 90% recorded once. The source was peripheral blood, collected on day 0 of AZD1222 vaccination. The receptors come from an adult in good health.

This sequence joins TRBV5-1 and TRBJ1-1; 7 nucleotides align to TRBD1. CDR3 size: 15 residues. V shed 4 bases and J 7 bases; nucleotides not matched to a gene: 13. Germline V gene sequence: CDR1 SGHRS, CDR2 YFSETQ. CDR3 DNA: TGCGCCAGCAGCCATACCGGGACAGAAATACTTGAAGCTTTCTTT. Its protein product is CASSHTGTEILEAFF. Full variable domain (missing parts from reference TRBV5-1 and TRBJ1-1): KAGVTQTPRYLIKTRGQQVTLSCSPISGHRSVSWYQQTPGQGLQFLFEYFSETQRNKGNFPGRFSGRQFSNSRSEMNVSTLELGDSALYLCASSHTGTEILEAFFGQGTRLTVV.

The V and J genes are TRBV27 and TRBJ1-6; D is uncertain. This CDR3 is 12 amino acids long. CDR1 is MNHEY and CDR2 is SMNVEV in the germline V gene (reference sequence). Trimming took off 1 base at V and 8 bases at J, with 3 bases between the two ends. The CDR3: CASSLWDSPLHF. CDR3 bases: TGTGCCAGCAGTTTATGGGATTCACCCCTCCACTTT.

The chain combines TRBV5-1 with TRBJ2-1; TRBD1 might be the D (6 bases). V gave up 4 bases and J gave up 10 bases, with 18 bases separating them. The CDR3 is 14 amino acids. Germline CDR1 reads SGHRS; CDR2 reads YFSETQ. CDR3 in DNA: TGCGCCAGCAGCCCAAATAACAGGGTAGGGGAGCAGTTCTTC. It is translated as CASSPNNRVGEQFF.

In DNA, the CDR3 is TGTGCCACCAGCAGAGGGGGGAGCGGGACAGGGCCCTTAGGGAAACTGTTTTTT. Translation gives CATSRGGSGTGPLGKLFF. The rearrangement joins TRBV15 to TRBJ1-4; 9 bases map to TRBD1. Losses at the gene ends were 1 base for V and 11 bases for J; bases not matched to a gene: 17. Germline-derived CDR1 and CDR2 are LNHNV and YYDKDF (reference sequence). This CDR3 spans 18 amino acids.

V is TRBV7-2 and J is TRBJ1-1; D gene unclear. The CDR3 consists of 13 residues. Per germline, CDR1 SGHTA and CDR2 FQGNSA. Trimming took off 7 bases at V and 0 bases at J, with 9 bases between the two ends. The CDR3 bases are TGTGCCAGCAACACGCTGGTGAACACTGAAGCTTTCTTT. This gives the protein CASNTLVNTEAFF. The whole variable domain, filled in from reference TRBV7-2 and TRBJ1-1, reads GAGVSQSPSNKVTEKGKDVELRCDPISGHTALYWYRQSLGQGLEFLIYFQGNSAPDKSGLPSDRFSAERTGGSVSTLTIQRTQQEDSAVYLCASNTLVNTEAFFGQGTRLTVV.

This rearrangement joins TRBV27 to TRBJ1-1; no clear D gene. Germline V lookup: CDR1 MNHEY, CDR2 SMNVEV (reference sequence). Between the trimmed V and J ends, which lost 6 bases and 2 bases, there was a span of 13 bases. This CDR3 contains 14 residues. CDR3 nucleotide sequence: TGTGCCAGCAGGTCGCTGGGCCGAAACACTGAAGCTTTCTTT. It is translated as CASRSLGRNTEAFF.

This chain connects TRBV9 to TRBJ2-1, with D uncertain. V shed 5 bases and J shed 4 bases, with 16 bases lying between them. Germline V gene sequence: CDR1 SGDLS, CDR2 YYNGEE. This CDR3 is 15 amino acids long. In DNA form, the CDR3 reads TGTGCCAGCAGTTATGATCCGGAACCTTACAATGAGCAGTTCTTC. Protein product: CASSYDPEPYNEQFF. Full variable domain (rest looked up from reference TRBV9 and TRBJ2-1): DSGVTQTPKHLITATGQRVTLRCSPRSGDLSVYWYQQSLDQGLQFLIQYYNGEERAKGNILERFSAQQFPDLHSELNLSSLELGDSALYFCASSYDPEPYNEQFFGPGTRLTVL.

The genes are TRBV2 and TRBJ2-7, with 11 positions matching TRBD1. The ends lost 3 bases at V and 5 bases at J; junction bases unmatched: 9. CDR3 length: 16 residues. CDR1 is SNHLY and CDR2 is FYNNEI in the germline V gene. The CDR3 DNA reads as TGTGCCAGCAGTGACAAGATGGGACAGGGGGTGCACGAGCAGTACTTC. As protein: CASSDKMGQGVHEQYF.

The rearrangement uses TRBV12-3 or TRBV12-4 and TRBJ1-2; 9 bases match TRBD1. The junction had 6 bases not matched to a gene; V was cut back by 10 bases and J by 3 bases. The CDR3 length is 13 residues. CDR3 sequence (DNA): TGTGCCACAGGGAGGGACAGGGACTATGGCTACACCTTC. It codes for CATGRDRDYGYTF.

This sequence joins TRBV7-9 and TRBJ1-6, with TRBD1 matching over 9 bases. Germline loops: CDR1 SEHNR, CDR2 FQNEAQ (reference sequence). V shed 4 bases and J 10 bases; nucleotides not matched to a gene: 5. This CDR3 has 14 residues. CDR3 nucleotide sequence: TGTGCCAGCAGCTGGACAGGGGCGAGATCACCCCTCCACTTT. This codes for CASSWTGARSPLHF.